This T cell receptor beta chain was sequenced in a study of cytomegalovirus exposure and HLA in healthy donors. Germline V gene lookup returns CDR1 SGHTA and CDR2 FQGNSA. V was pared by 3 bases and J by 9 bases, with 9 bases between. The CDR3 covers 13 residues. Sequencing was performed with immunoSEQ multiplex PCR; in TCRdb, only in-frame clones are kept and a portion is missing. The table records about 240,000 clones, 80% to 90% of them present only once. Separate from the approximately 670-subject first cohort, the 120-subject validation cohort was the one that the donors belonged to. Regarding this clone: Its cognate antigen is unknown.

Study outcomes and limitations: Reports credit the classifier with highly specific, highly sensitive diagnosis of cytomegalovirus status. Among TCR beta chains, those listed as cytomegalovirus-associated numbered over 150. First-cohort TCR clusters tended to co-occur in the roughly 130 validation repertoires, a later analysis found.

The material sequenced was PBMCs. The chain recombines TRBV7-2 with TRBJ1-6, with no clear D. The source of this sequence is a man aged 18 to 29 in good health and CMV-seronegative. The CDR3 DNA follows: TGTGCCAGCAGCTTTAGTGCGGGTTCACCCCTCCACTTT. Encoded protein: CASSFSAGSPLHF.